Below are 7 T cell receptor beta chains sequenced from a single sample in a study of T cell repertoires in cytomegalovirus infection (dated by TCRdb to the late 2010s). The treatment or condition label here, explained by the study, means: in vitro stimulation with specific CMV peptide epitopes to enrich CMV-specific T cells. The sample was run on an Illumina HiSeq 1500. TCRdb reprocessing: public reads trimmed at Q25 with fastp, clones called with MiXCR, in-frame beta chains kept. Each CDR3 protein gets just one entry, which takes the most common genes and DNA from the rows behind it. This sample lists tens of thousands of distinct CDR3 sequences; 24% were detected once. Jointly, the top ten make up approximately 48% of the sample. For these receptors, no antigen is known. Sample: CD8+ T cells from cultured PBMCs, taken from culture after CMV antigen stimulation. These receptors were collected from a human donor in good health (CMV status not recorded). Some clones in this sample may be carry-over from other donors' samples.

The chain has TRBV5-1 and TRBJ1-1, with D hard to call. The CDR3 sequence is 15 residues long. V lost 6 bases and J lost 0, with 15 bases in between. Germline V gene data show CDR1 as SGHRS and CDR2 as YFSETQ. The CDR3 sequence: CASTVQGLMNTEAFF. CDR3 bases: TGCGCCAGCACCGTACAAGGGTTGATGAACACTGAAGCTTTCTTT.

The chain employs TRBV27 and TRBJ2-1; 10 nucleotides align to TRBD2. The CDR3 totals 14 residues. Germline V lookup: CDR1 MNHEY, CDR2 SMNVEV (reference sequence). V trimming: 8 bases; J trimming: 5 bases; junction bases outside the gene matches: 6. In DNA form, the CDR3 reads TGTGCCAGCCAAGGACTAGCGGAAAACAATGAGCAGTTCTTC. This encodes CASQGLAENNEQFF.

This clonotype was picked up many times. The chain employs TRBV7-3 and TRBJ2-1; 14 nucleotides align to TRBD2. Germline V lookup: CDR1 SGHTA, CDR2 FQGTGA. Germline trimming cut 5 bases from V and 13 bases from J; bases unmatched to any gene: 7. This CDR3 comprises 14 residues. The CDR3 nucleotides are TGTGCCAGCAGCCCGGGGACTAGCGGGGGTGCTCAGTTCTTC. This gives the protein CASSPGTSGGAQFF.

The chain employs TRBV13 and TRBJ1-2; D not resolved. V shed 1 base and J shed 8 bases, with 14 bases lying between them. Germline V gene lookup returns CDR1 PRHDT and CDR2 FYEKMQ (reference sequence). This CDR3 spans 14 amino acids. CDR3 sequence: CASSLEMGVGGYTF. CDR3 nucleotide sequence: TGTGCCAGCAGCTTAGAAATGGGTGTTGGAGGCTACACCTTC.

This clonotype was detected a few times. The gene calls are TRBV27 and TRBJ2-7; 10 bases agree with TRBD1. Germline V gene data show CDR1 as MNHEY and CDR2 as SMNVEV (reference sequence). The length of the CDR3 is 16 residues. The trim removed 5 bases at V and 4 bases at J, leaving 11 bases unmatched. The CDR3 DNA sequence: TGTGCCAGCAGTGCTATCCCGGGACAGGGGTATTACGAGCAGTACTTC. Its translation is CASSAIPGQGYYEQYF.

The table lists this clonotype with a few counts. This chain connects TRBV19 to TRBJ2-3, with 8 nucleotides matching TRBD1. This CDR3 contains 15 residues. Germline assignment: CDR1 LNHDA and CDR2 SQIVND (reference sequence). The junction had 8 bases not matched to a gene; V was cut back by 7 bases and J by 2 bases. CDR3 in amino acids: CASTALGQDTDTQYF. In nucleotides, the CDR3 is TGTGCCAGTACCGCCCTGGGACAGGACACAGATACGCAGTATTTT.

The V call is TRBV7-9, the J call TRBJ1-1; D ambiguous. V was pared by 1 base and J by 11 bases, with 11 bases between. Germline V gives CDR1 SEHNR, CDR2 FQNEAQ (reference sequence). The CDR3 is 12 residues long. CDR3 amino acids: CASSLGLGDAFF. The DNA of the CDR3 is TGTGCCAGCAGCTTAGGACTCGGTGACGCTTTCTTT.